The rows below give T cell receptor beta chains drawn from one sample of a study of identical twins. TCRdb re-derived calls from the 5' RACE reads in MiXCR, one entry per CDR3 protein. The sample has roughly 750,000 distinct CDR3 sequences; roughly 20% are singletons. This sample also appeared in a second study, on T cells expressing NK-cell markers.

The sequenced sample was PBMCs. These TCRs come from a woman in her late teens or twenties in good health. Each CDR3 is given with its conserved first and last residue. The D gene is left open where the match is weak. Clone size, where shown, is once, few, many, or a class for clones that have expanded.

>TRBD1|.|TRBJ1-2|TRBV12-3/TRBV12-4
CASSSSTGSYGYTF
TGTGCCAGCAGTTCCTCGACAGGGAGTTATGGCTACACCTTC
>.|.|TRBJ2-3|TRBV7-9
CASSANTDTQYF
TGTGCCAGCAGCGCCAACACAGATACGCAGTATTTT
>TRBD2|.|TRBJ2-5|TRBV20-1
CSARDWREGLETQYF
TGCAGTGCTAGAGATTGGAGGGAGGGGTTGGAGACCCAGTACTTC
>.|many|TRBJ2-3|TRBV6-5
CASSYSRWGTDTQYF
TGTGCCAGCAGTTACTCGAGATGGGGCACAGATACGCAGTATTTT
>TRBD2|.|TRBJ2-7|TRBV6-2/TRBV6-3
CASSSTSGRRYEQYF
TGTGCCAGCAGTTCCACTAGCGGGAGAAGGTACGAGCAGTACTTC
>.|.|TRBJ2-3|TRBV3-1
CASSQDRMDTDTQYF
TGTGCCAGCAGCCAAGACCGAATGGACACAGATACGCAGTATTTT
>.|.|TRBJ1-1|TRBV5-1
CASCLPGTVTEAFF
TGCGCCAGCTGCTTGCCCGGGACGGTGACTGAAGCTTTCTTT
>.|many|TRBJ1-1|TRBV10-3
CAISESQTGNTEAFF
TGTGCCATCAGTGAGTCACAGACAGGGAACACTGAAGCTTTCTTT
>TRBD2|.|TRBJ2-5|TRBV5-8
CASSSPGTSGQETQYF
TGTGCCAGCAGCTCCCCTGGGACTAGCGGCCAAGAGACCCAGTACTTC
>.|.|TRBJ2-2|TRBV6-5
CASSYSSLRAGELFF
TGTGCCAGCAGTTACTCGAGTCTGAGAGCCGGGGAGCTGTTTTTT
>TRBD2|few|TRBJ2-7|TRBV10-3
CAISDPAGTSGGPYEQYF
TGTGCCATCAGTGACCCCGCCGGGACTAGCGGGGGTCCCTACGAGCAGTACTTC
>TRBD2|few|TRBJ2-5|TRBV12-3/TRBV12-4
CASSSRPSGAQETQYF
TGTGCCAGCAGTTCCCGGCCTAGCGGGGCACAAGAGACCCAGTACTTC
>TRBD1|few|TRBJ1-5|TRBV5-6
CASSFGQGNQPQHF
TGTGCCAGCAGCTTTGGACAGGGGAATCAGCCCCAGCATTTT
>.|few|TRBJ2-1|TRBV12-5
CASGGDKYNEQFF
TGTGCTAGTGGTGGGGACAAGTACAATGAGCAGTTCTTC
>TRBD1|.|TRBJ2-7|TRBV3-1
CASSLEDRGFHEQYF
TGTGCCAGCAGCCTTGAGGACAGGGGGTTCCACGAGCAGTACTTC
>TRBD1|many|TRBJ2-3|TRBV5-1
CASSRGEGAADTQYF
TGCGCCAGCAGCCGTGGAGAGGGGGCTGCAGATACGCAGTATTTT
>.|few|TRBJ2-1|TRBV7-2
CASSLEGLAYNEQFF
TGTGCCAGCAGCTTAGAAGGGTTAGCCTACAATGAGCAGTTCTTC
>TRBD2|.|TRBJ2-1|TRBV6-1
CASSRTGTSGYNEQFF
TGTGCCAGCAGCAGAACCGGGACTAGCGGATACAATGAGCAGTTCTTC
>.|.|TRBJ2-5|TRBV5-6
CASSFPPRETQYF
TGTGCCAGCAGCTTTCCTCCCCGCGAGACCCAGTACTTC
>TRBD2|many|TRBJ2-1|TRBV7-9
CASRQAGEIYNEQFF
TGTGCCAGCAGGCAAGCGGGGGAGATCTACAATGAGCAGTTCTTC
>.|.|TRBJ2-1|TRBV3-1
CASSQGGGNYNEQFF
TGTGCCAGCAGCCAAGGCGGCGGAAACTACAATGAGCAGTTCTTC
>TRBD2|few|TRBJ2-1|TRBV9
CASSERLAPYNEQFF
TGTGCCAGCAGCGAACGACTAGCACCCTACAATGAGCAGTTCTTC
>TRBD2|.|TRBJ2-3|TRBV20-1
CSARDPAGLGGTQYF
TGCAGTGCTAGAGATCCTGCGGGACTAGGGGGTACGCAGTATTTT
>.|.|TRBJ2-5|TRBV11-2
CASSPTRTETQYF
TGTGCCAGCAGCCCGACTCGCACGGAGACCCAGTACTTC
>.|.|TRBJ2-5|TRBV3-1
CASSQVGVLGQETQYF
TGTGCCAGCAGCCAAGTGGGCGTTCTGGGCCAAGAGACCCAGTACTTC
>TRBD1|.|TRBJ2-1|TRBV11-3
CASSLEALTGVRQFF
TGTGCCAGCAGCTTAGAGGCGTTGACAGGGGTTCGGCAGTTCTTC
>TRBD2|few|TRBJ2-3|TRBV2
CATRGTSGRAPRTDTQYF
TGTGCCACTCGCGGGACTAGCGGGAGGGCCCCCCGCACAGATACGCAGTATTTT
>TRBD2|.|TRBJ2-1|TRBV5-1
CASSSGTRLYNEQFF
TGCGCCAGCAGCTCCGGGACTAGGCTCTACAATGAGCAGTTCTTC
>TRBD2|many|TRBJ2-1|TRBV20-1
CSARARTAGDEQFF
TGCAGTGCTAGGGCGCGTACCGCGGGGGATGAGCAGTTCTTC
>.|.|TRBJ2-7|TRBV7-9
CASSLAAGDSYEQYF
TGTGCCAGCAGCTTAGCGGCAGGGGACTCCTACGAGCAGTACTTC
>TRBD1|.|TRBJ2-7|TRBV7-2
CASSLATGTAPYEQYF
TGTGCCAGCAGCTTAGCCACCGGGACAGCACCCTACGAGCAGTACTTC
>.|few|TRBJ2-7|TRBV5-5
CASSYEWGSSSYEQYF
TGTGCCAGCAGCTACGAATGGGGCAGTTCCTCCTACGAGCAGTACTTC
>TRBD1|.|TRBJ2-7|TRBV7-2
CASRRGQGPYEQYF
TGTGCCAGCAGACGGGGACAGGGTCCTTACGAGCAGTACTTC
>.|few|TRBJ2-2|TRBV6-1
CASLTIGSWATGELFF
TGTGCCAGCCTAACCATAGGGTCGTGGGCCACCGGGGAGCTGTTTTTT
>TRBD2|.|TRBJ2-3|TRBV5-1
CATSLGGDTDTQYF
TGCGCCACCTCCTTGGGGGGGGACACAGATACGCAGTATTTT
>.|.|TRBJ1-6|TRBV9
CASSASRGSNSPLHF
TGTGCCAGCAGCGCCTCCCGGGGCTCAAATTCACCCCTCCACTTT
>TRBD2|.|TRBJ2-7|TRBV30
CAWSVRSTSGRLGF
TGTGCCTGGAGTGTACGCTCGACTAGCGGGAGGCTCGGGTTC